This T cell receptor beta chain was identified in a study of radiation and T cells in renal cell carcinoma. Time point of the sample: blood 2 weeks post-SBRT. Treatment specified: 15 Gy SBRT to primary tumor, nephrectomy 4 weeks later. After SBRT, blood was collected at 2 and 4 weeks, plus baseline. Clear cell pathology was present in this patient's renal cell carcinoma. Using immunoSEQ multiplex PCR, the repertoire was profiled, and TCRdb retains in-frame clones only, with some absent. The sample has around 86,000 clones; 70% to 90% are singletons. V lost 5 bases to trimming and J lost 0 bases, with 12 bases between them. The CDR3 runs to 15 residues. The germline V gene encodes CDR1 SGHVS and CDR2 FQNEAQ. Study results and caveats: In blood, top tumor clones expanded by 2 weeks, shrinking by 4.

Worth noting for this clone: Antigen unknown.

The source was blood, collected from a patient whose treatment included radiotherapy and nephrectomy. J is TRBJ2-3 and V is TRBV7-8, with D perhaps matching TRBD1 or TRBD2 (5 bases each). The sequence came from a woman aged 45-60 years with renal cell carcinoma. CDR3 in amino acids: CASSLGESSTDTQYF. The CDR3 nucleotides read TGTGCCAGCAGCCTGGGGGAATCTAGCACAGATACGCAGTATTTT.